The source of this T cell receptor (beta chain) is a study of blood T cell repertoires in COVID-19. Authors' processing steps: Amplification with reference gene primers provided the estimates of nucleated cell counts. Assay: immunoSEQ multiplex PCR; the TCRdb copy retains only in-frame clones and omits some. The DNA gave D and trimming, while V, J and clone size come from that table. The repertoire holds hundreds of thousands of clones, with about 91% as singletons. This clone was detected only once. Donors were grouped by their self-reported clinical history. Resolution of symptoms, clearance, or two negative PCRs was present in recovered Cohort 3 donors. The material sequenced was PBMCs or T cells enriched from blood (not recorded which). The receptor's source is a woman aged 40 to 49 who had recovered from COVID-19.

CDR3 nucleotides: TGTGCCAGCTCATCCTATCAGGGTACCTTGAACACTGAAGCTTTCTTT. It translates to CASSSYQGTLNTEAFF. The chain employs TRBV18 and TRBJ1-1, with TRBD1 as a possible D gene (5 bases). Germline CDR1 is KGHSH and CDR2 is LQKENI. CDR3 length: 16 residues. The V end lost 5 bases, the J end lost 0 bases, and 16 bases lay between the germline ends.